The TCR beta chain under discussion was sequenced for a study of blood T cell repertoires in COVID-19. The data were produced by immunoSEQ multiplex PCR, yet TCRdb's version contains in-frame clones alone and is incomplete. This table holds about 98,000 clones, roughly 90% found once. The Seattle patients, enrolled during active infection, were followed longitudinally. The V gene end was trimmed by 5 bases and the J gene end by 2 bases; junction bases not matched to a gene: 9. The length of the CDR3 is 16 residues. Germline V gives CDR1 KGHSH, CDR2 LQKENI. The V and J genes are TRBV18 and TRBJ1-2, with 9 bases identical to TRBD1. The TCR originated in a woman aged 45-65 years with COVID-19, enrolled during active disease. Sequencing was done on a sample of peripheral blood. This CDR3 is CASSTQTGGENYGYTF. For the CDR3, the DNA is TGTGCCAGCTCAACCCAAACAGGGGGCGAGAACTATGGCTACACCTTC.